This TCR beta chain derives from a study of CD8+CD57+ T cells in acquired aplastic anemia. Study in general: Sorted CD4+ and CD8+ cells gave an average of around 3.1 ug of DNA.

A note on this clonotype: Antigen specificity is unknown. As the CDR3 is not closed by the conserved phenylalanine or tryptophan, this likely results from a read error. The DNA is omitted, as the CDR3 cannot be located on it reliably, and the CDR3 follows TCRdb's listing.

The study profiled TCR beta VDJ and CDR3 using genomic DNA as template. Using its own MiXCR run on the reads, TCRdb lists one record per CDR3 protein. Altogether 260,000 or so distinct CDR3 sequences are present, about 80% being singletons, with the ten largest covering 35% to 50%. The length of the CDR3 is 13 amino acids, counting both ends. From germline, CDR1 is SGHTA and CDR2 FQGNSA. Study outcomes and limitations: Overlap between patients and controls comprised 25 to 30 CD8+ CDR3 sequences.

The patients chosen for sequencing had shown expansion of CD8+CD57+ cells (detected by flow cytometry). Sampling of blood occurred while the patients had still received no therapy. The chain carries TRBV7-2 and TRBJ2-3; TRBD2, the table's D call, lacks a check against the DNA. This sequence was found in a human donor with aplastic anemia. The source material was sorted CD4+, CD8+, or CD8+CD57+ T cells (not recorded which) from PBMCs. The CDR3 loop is CASSTEGKPSYEQ.